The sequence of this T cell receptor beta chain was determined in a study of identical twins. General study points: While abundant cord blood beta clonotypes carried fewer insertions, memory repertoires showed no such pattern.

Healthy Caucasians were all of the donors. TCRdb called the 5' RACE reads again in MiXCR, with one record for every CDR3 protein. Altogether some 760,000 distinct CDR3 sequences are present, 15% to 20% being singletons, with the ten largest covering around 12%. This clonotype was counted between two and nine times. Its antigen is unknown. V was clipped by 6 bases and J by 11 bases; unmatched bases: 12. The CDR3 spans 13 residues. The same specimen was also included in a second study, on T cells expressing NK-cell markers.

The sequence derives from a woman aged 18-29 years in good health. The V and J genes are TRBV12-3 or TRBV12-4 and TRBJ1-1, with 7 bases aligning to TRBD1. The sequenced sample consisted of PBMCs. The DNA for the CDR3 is TGTGCCAGCAGCCCCCGTGGGGGCAGGGGGGCTTTCTTT. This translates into CASSPRGGRGAFF.